In this sample, the clone carrying this T cell receptor beta chain turned up once. Authors' methods: From reference gene primer amplification, estimates of nucleated cell counts were derived. Produced via immunoSEQ multiplex PCR; TCRdb's table is partial and in-frame only. That table gives V, J and clone size, and the DNA gave D and trimming. The profile shows about 140,000 clones, about four fifths of them singletons. The entry originates in a study of blood T cell repertoires in COVID-19. The sample was peripheral blood. The sequence came from a woman aged 55-70 years with acute or convalescent COVID-19.

The CDR3 region is CASSLGTPPVELFF. The CDR3 DNA is TGTGCCAGCAGTTTGGGGACACCTCCCGTTGAACTGTTTTTT. This chain uses TRBV28 with TRBJ1-4; D may be TRBD1 (6 bases). Germline CDR1 is MDHEN and CDR2 is SYDVKM. This CDR3 is 14 amino acids long. The V gene lost 3 bases and the J gene lost 12 bases, with 17 bases spanning the gap.